This TCR beta chain was recorded in a study of human T cells and chemical hapten exposure (dated by TCRdb to the early 2020s). About the investigation overall: For sensitization, 2% DPC in acetone was applied to a roughly 2 cm by roughly 2 cm area of upper inner arm skin. In alopecia patients, the study followed how the peripheral blood TCR repertoire changed in vivo over primary and secondary sensitization to diphenylcyclopropenone (DPC), a hapten. Patch testing was performed on the upper back with Finn chambers containing 0.01% DPC, and the patch tests were scored after 6 days according to International Contact Dermatitis Research Group standards. Blood was sampled from patients pre-sensitization (week 0) and at 2, 6 and about 24 weeks after DPC sensitization. Libraries were pooled for sequencing, and variation in per-sample TCR yields was attributed mainly to small differences in library volumes within the pool. About 29 alopecia patients gave blood for TCR sequencing at one to four time points (pre-sensitization, 2, 6 and 24 weeks). Weekly therapeutic DPC doses were additionally applied to the scalp of patients throughout the roughly 23-week study period. Most of the patients in the cohort were female, and the cohort covered alopecia areata with under or over 50% scalp involvement, alopecia totalis and alopecia universalis. The investigation overall reported the following: A positive correlation was found between the number of PT1 expanded TCRs and patch test score, with significance reached at thresholds 8, 16 and 32 but not 4. Significantly more large CDR3 similarity clusters were formed by expanded TCRs than by pre-sensitization or healthy control sets, consistent with antigen-driven responses. Repeated subsampling changed both the strength of the expansion versus patch-test correlation and the threshold at which that correlation became significant. All patients had alopecia, a presumed autoimmune disease, so their immune response might differ from that of healthy individuals. DPC sensitization did not change the number of TCRs with a frequency above 1 in 1000, and there was no evidence of changes in global repertoire structure.

Taken with the paper, the label for time point translates to: patch test 1, 2 weeks after DPC sensitization. The treatment or condition label corresponds to: therapeutic diphenylcyclopropenone sensitization with weekly scalp DPC. Blood at each patch-test visit was drawn before the patch test was applied. Patients were considered eligible if aged 18 to 70, diagnosed with alopecia and deemed suitable for DPC therapy, and patients were excluded if pregnant. Total RNA was extracted from unfractionated whole blood that had been collected in Tempus Blood RNA tubes. Libraries were constructed by RACE. Instrument on record: NextSeq 500. During library preparation, unique molecular identifiers were attached to individual cDNA molecules so that TCRs could be counted quantitatively and reproducibly. Both TCR alpha and TCR beta chains were sequenced from each blood RNA sample. Per the source publication's procedure: A median of about 89,000 TCRs per sample was observed, with a range of about 20,000 to 750,000. V, J and CDR3 annotation of the TCR reads was carried out using the Decombinator software suite. For PS versus PT1 abundance plots, all samples were subsampled to the same number of TCRs (28,000). Expanded TCRs were defined as absent before sensitization and observed at least eight times at the 2-week time point. In TCRdb, the public reads were trimmed at Q25 with fastp and aligned with MiXCR, with productive beta chains retained. Identical CDR3 protein sequences are pooled into one entry, listed with their most common genes and DNA. The V and J calls and clone size come from TCRdb's table, not from the authors' own analysis. Here the sample has just under 350,000 distinct CDR3 sequences; around 7% occur a single time. Clones ranked in the top ten supply roughly 7.9% of the sample.

Between the V and J ends, shortened by 5 bases and 8 bases respectively, the junction contains 12 bases. In the germline V gene, CDR1 corresponds to WSHSY and CDR2 to SAAADI. The CDR3 goes from the cysteine to the phenylalanine over 13 residues. Only CDR3 DNA is held: 39 bases, read in frame from base 1. This clonotype showed up just a few times. The antigen it binds to is not known. Nothing much larger sits one base from this clone, and base qualities are not available. The rearrangement combines TRBV10-2 with TRBJ1-4; the D gene is unclear. The TCR sequence derives from a woman between 18 and 29 years old with alopecia areata. Some clones in this sample may be carry-over from other donors' samples. Sequences were derived from whole blood, sampled in connection with sensitization to the hapten diphenylcyclopropenone (DPC). The bases are TGCGCCAGCAGTCCGCACCTCAACGAAAAACTGTTTTTT. It is translated as CASSPHLNEKLFF.